Sequencing of this TCR beta chain was carried out in a study of T cell repertoires in ileal Crohn's disease. Study-wide findings and caveats: Sorted CD8 T cells held more high-frequency clones than CD4. Within the first postoperative year, endoscopy came at median about 7.3 months.

V shed 6 bases and J 4 bases; nucleotides not matched to a gene: 8. Germline loops: CDR1 SNHLY, CDR2 FYNNEI. This CDR3 is built from 14 residues. This clone has more than one count but fewer than ten. Its antigen is unidentified. Measured with immunoSEQ multiplex PCR; TCRdb has only the in-frame clones, and not every one. Here the sample spans about 62,000 clones, approximately 88% being singletons. Documented time point: neoterminal ileum biopsy at postoperative endoscopy, about 6 months after surgery. Eligibility required adulthood, ileal or ileocolonic Crohn's disease and indicated ileocolonic resection.

The material sequenced was ileal tissue. This TCR came from an adult with Crohn's disease. V gene TRBV2 combines with J gene TRBJ1-2, with TRBD1 identical over 7 bases. CDR3 nucleotide sequence: TGTGCCAGCAGAGATCCCGGGACAGCCTATGGCTACACCTTC. It codes for CASRDPGTAYGYTF.